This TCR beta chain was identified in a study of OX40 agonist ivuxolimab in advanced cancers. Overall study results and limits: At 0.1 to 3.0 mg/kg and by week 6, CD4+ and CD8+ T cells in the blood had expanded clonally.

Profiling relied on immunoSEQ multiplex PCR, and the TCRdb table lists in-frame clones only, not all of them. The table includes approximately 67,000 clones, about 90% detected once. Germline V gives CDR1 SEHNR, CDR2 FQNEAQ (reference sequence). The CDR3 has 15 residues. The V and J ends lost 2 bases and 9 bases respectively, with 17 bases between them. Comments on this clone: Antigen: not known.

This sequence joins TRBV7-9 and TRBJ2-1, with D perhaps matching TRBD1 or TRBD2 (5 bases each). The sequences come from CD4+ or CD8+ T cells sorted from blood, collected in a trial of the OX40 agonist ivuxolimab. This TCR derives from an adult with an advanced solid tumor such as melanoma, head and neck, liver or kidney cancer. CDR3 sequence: CASSLSPGLLGEQFF. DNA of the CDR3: TGTGCCAGCAGCTTAAGCCCGGGGCTGCTGGGTGAGCAGTTCTTC.